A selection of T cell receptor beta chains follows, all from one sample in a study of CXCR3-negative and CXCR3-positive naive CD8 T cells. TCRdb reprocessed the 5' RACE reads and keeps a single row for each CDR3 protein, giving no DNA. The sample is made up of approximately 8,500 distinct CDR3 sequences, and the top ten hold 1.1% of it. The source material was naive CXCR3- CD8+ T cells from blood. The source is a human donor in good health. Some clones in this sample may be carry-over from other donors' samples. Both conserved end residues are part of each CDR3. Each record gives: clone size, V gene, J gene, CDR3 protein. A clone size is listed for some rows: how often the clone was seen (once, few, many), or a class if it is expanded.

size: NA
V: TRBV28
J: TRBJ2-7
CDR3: CASSGGQRSGEQYF

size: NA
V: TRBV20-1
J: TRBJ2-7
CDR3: CIAKDLSSYEQYF

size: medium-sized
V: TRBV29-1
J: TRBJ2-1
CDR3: CSVGPGSNEQFF

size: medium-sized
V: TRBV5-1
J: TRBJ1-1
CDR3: CASSLTGGAEAFF

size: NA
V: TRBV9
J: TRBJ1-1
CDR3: CASSVGSSPEAFF

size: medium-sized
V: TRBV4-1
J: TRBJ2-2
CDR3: CASSQGTGGDTGELFF

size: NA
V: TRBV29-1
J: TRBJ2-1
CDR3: CSVGGSGEQFF

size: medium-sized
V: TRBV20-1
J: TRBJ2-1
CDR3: CSAESGSSYNEQFF

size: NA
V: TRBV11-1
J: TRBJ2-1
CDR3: CASSLVAGLNEQFF

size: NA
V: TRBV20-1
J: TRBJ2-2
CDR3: CSAIGTGELFF

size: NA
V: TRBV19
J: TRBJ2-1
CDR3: CASSIDTGTSGNNEQFF

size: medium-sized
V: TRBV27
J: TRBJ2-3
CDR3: CASSLGLAGVGTDTQYF

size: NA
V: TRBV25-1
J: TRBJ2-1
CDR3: CASTLDLPIAYNEQFF

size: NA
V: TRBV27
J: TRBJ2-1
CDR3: CASSSDVNNEQFF

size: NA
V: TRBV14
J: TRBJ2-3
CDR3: CASSQRTSGRVTDTQYF

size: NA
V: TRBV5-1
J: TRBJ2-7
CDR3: CASSLGWEISYEQYF

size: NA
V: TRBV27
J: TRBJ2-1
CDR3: CASSLPGLAGINEQFF

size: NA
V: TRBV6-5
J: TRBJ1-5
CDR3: CASSYGTGGGQPQHF

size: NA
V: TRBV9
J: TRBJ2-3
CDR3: CASSVKFGPSSTDTQYF

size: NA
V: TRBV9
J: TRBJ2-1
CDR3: CASSVVGSGNEQFF

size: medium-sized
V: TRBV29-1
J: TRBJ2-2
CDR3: CSVLFASGRYTGELFF

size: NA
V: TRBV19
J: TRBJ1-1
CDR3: CASTSENTEAFF